One sample yielded the 8 T cell receptor beta chains listed below, sequenced in a study of radiotherapy plus CTLA-4 blockade in lung cancer. Generated by immunoSEQ multiplex PCR, the TCRdb table keeps only in-frame clones and is missing some. This table holds under 110,000 clones, 85% to 90% found once. Source: peripheral blood, taken from a patient treated with radiotherapy plus ipilimumab. Receptor source: a human donor with non-small cell lung cancer that progressed on radiotherapy plus ipilimumab. Some clones in this sample may be carry-over from other donors' samples.

The CDR3 reads CASSLAGGLDYEQYF. CDR3 coding DNA: TGTGCCAGCAGCTTAGCGGGGGGGCTGGACTACGAGCAGTACTTC. V and J are TRBV11-2 and TRBJ2-7, with 8 bases matching TRBD2. CDR1 and CDR2 (germline): SGHAT, FQNNGV. This CDR3 region has 15 residues. V trimming: 1 base; J trimming: 3 bases; junction bases outside the gene matches: 5.

The chain is built from TRBV19 and TRBJ1-1, with D maybe TRBD1 (5 bases). The ends were cut back, 6 bases at V and 3 bases at J, with 14 bases in the middle. The CDR3 length is 14 residues. Germline V gene sequence: CDR1 LNHDA, CDR2 SQIVND (reference sequence). The CDR3 loop reads CASSQERGYTEAFF. DNA for the CDR3: TGTGCCAGTAGCCAAGAGCGGGGGTACACTGAAGCTTTCTTT.

The chain recombines TRBV19 with TRBJ1-4, with D possibly TRBD1 on 5 matching bases. The CDR3 loop spans 14 amino acids. CDR1 LNHDA and CDR2 SQIVND come from the germline V gene (reference sequence). V lost 4 bases and J 3 bases, leaving 9 bases between the germline ends. The CDR3 DNA is TGTGCCAGTAGTAGAGGGGTGGCTAATGAAAAACTGTTTTTT. This gives the protein CASSRGVANEKLFF.

The chain couples TRBV11-3 to TRBJ2-1; no clear D. CDR3 length: 12 residues. Between the trimmed V and J ends, which lost 2 bases and 7 bases, there was a span of 6 bases. Per the germline V gene, CDR1 is SGHNT and CDR2 is YENEEA. CDR3 DNA: TGTGCCAGCAGCTTAAACGGGAATGAGCAGTTCTTC. Translation gives CASSLNGNEQFF.

The V call is TRBV28, the J call TRBJ1-5; the D gene is possibly TRBD1 (5 bases). Trimming left V 7 bases short and J 9 bases short, with 16 bases between. The CDR3 contains 13 residues. Germline CDR1 reads MDHEN; CDR2 reads SYDVKM. The CDR3 loop reads CASIGGYLGPQHF. Here the CDR3 DNA reads TGTGCCAGCATTGGGGGGTATCTCGGGCCCCAGCATTTT. Looking up the rest from reference TRBV28 and TRBJ1-5 gives the full variable domain: DVKVTQSSRYLVKRTGEKVFLECVQDMDHENMFWYRQDPGLGLRLIYFSYDVKMKEKGDIPEGYSVSREKKERFSLILESASTNQTSMYLCASIGGYLGPQHFGDGTRLSIL.

This chain connects TRBV14 to TRBJ2-1; D is possibly TRBD1 or TRBD2 (5 bases each). The CDR3 loop spans 14 amino acids. V shed 4 bases and J shed 4 bases, with 11 bases lying between them. Per the germline V gene, CDR1 is SGHDN and CDR2 is FVKESK. The CDR3 spells CASSLRGGYNEQFF. CDR3 nucleotide sequence: TGTGCCAGCAGCCTTCGGGGCGGTTACAATGAGCAGTTCTTC. Using reference TRBV14 and TRBJ2-1 for the parts outside the CDR3, the full variable domain is EAGVTQFPSHSVIEKGQTVTLRCDPISGHDNLYWYRRVMGKEIKFLLHFVKESKQDESGMPNNRFLAERTGGTYSTLKVQPAELEDSGVYFCASSLRGGYNEQFFGPGTRLTVL.

The V and J genes are TRBV28 and TRBJ1-6; the D is unclear. From germline, CDR1 is MDHEN and CDR2 SYDVKM. V lost 3 bases and J 8 bases, leaving 5 bases between the germline ends. This CDR3 is 12 amino acids long. The CDR3 coding sequence is TGTGCCAGCAGTTTGATTCATTCACCCCTCCACTTT. Its translation: CASSLIHSPLHF.

This clone was recorded a few times. The J gene is TRBJ1-3, the V gene TRBV4-3; no definite D call. This CDR3 spans 16 amino acids. Germline CDR1 and CDR2: LGHNA and YSLEER. Trimming stripped 1 base from V and 0 bases from J, with 10 bases between. For the CDR3, the DNA is TGCGCCAGCAGCCAAGGTCCCATGAGCTCTGGAAACACCATATATTTT. It yields the protein CASSQGPMSSGNTIYF.